The 31 T cell receptor beta chains presented below share a single source sample, sequenced in a study of shared clonotypes between healthy human individuals. Sequencing was performed with immunoSEQ multiplex PCR; in TCRdb, only in-frame clones are kept and a portion is missing. The sample includes about 680,000 clones, 90% to 95% seen only once; the top ten take 24%. Terminally differentiated effector memory CD45RA+ cells were excluded by CCR7 positive selection of CD45RO-negative cells. The specimen sequenced was naive CD8+ T cells sorted from blood. The receptors were gathered from a man in his thirties or forties in good health.

This rearrangement joins TRBV27 to TRBJ2-7; 8 bases line up with TRBD2. The CDR3 has 14 amino acids. V lost 2 bases, J lost 1 base, and 1 base stayed unmatched. Germline loops: CDR1 MNHEY, CDR2 SMNVEV (reference sequence). CDR3 amino acids: CASSLIAGSYEQYF. The CDR3 DNA reads TGTGCCAGCAGTTTAATAGCGGGGTCCTACGAGCAGTACTTC.

The V and J genes are TRBV11-2 and TRBJ2-1, with 16 bases that match TRBD2. Germline V gives CDR1 SGHAT, CDR2 FQNNGV. V shed 5 bases, J shed 7 bases, and the junction held 11 bases outside the gene matches. This CDR3 has 18 amino acids. As DNA, the CDR3 is TGTGCCAGCAGCCAGGGACTAGCGGGAGGGTTACCCAGAAATGAGCAGTTCTTC. This translates into CASSQGLAGGLPRNEQFF.

The chain combines TRBV7-9 with TRBJ2-7, with TRBD2 matching 8 bases. The CDR3 consists of 15 residues. V shed 1 base, J shed 4 bases, and the junction held 6 bases outside the gene matches. Germline V gene data show CDR1 as SEHNR and CDR2 as FQNEAQ (reference sequence). CDR3 coding DNA: TGTGCCAGCAGCTTAGGGGGCGGGAGGCTGTACGAGCAGTACTTC. Encoded protein: CASSLGGGRLYEQYF.

The gene calls are TRBV29-1 and TRBJ2-3; 8 nucleotides agree with TRBD1. Germline V gene data show CDR1 as SQVTM and CDR2 as ANQGSEA. Unmatched junction bases numbered 6, after V lost 5 bases and J lost 5 bases. This CDR3 is 13 amino acids long. The CDR3 here is CSVRGQGIDTQYF. The CDR3 bases are TGCAGCGTTCGAGGACAGGGAATAGATACGCAGTATTTT.

For this clone: Other DNA sequences in this specimen translate into the identical CDR3. The chain is built from TRBV7-9 and TRBJ2-7, with D unclear. The V end was cut by 5 bases, the J end by 4 bases, with 12 bases between. CDR3 length: 13 residues. CDR1 SEHNR and CDR2 FQNEAQ come from the germline V gene (reference sequence). CDR3 DNA: TGTGCCAGCAGCCCCCTGGGCTCTTACGAGCAGTACTTC. This translates into CASSPLGSYEQYF.

The chain recombines TRBV4-1 with TRBJ2-1; 11 positions agree with TRBD2. The CDR3 length is 16 residues. The V and J ends lost 2 bases and 4 bases, in that order; junction bases with no gene match: 4. Germline V lookup: CDR1 MGHRA, CDR2 YSYEKL. The DNA of the CDR3 is TGCGCCAGCAGCCAAATAGCGGGAGGGGGGTACAATGAGCAGTTCTTC. It codes for CASSQIAGGGYNEQFF.

This chain connects TRBV15 to TRBJ2-6; D remains ambiguous. The CDR3 is 15 residues long. Between the trimmed V and J ends, which lost 3 bases and 0 bases, there was a span of 6 bases. Looked up from germline, CDR1 is LNHNV and CDR2 is YYDKDF (reference sequence). CDR3 nucleotides: TGTGCCACCAGCAGCTCTGCCTCTGGGGCCAACGTCCTGACTTTC. This encodes CATSSSASGANVLTF.

The chain combines TRBV7-6 with TRBJ1-2; possibly TRBD1 for D (6 bases). V lost 5 bases and J 7 bases, leaving 23 bases between the germline ends. The CDR3 sequence is 16 residues long. The germline V gene encodes CDR1 SGHVS and CDR2 FNYEAQ. For the CDR3, the DNA is TGTGCCAGCAGCCTTATTCAGGGGTATAGTAGTCGTGGCTACACCTTC. Amino acid sequence: CASSLIQGYSSRGYTF.

The chain links TRBV25-1 to TRBJ2-3; the match to TRBD1 covers 7 bases. With V trimmed by 9 bases and J by 2 bases, 8 bases remained unmatched. CDR3 size: 14 residues. The germline V gene has CDR1 MGHDK and CDR2 SYGVNS. Written as DNA, the CDR3 is TGTGCCAGGCCGGACAGGTGTCTCACAGATACGCAGTATTTT. Translating it yields CARPDRCLTDTQYF.

This chain links TRBV14 with TRBJ2-3, with 7 bases that match TRBD1. With V trimmed by 0 bases and J by 0 bases, 3 bases remained unmatched. Germline values: CDR1 SGHDN, CDR2 FVKESK. This CDR3 region has 16 residues. In DNA, the CDR3 is TGTGCCAGCAGCCAAGAAGGGACAGCTAGCACAGATACGCAGTATTTT. Translating it yields CASSQEGTASTDTQYF.

V and J are TRBV25-1 and TRBJ2-1, with no clear D. The germline V gene has CDR1 MGHDK and CDR2 SYGVNS. The CDR3 is 10 amino acids. With 2 bases removed from V and 9 bases from J, the gap between germline ends came to 2 bases. CDR3 sequence reads: CASSEAEQFF. The CDR3 DNA reads TGTGCCAGCAGTGAAGCTGAGCAGTTCTTC.

CDR3 amino acids: CASSLDDSETQYF. The CDR3, as DNA: TGTGCCAGCAGCTTAGATGACTCGGAGACCCAGTACTTC. The chain combines TRBV7-9 with TRBJ2-5, with D unresolved. The germline CDR1 and CDR2 sequences are SEHNR and FQNEAQ (reference sequence). This CDR3 comprises 13 residues. The V gene lost 1 base and the J gene lost 5 bases, with 8 bases spanning the gap.

This clone showed up just once. The chain links TRBV30 to TRBJ2-5; D is unresolved. The end of the DNA fits TRBJ2-7 better, so the J call may be wrong. There are 13 residues in the CDR3. Germline V gene data show CDR1 as GTSNPN and CDR2 as SVGIG (reference sequence). CDR3 region: CAWSVGNSYEQYF. CDR3 nucleotide sequence: TGTGCCTGGAGTGTGGGAAACTCCTACGAGCAGTACTTC.

The chain uses TRBV18 and TRBJ1-3, with 7 bases matching TRBD1. J was trimmed by 3 bases and V by 2 bases; bases with no gene match: 7. The CDR3 is 16 amino acids. The germline CDR1 and CDR2 sequences are KGHSH and LQKENI. The DNA for the CDR3 is TGTGCCAGCTCACCATCTAGGGACAGCTTTGGAAACACCATATATTTT. Encoded protein: CASSPSRDSFGNTIYF.

This chain uses TRBV5-1 with TRBJ2-7; tentative D call: TRBD1 (5 bases). V lost 5 bases to trimming and J lost 0 bases, with 9 bases between them. CDR1 is SGHRS, CDR2 YFSETQ, per germline. This CDR3 comprises 13 residues. DNA for the CDR3: TGCGCCAGCAGTTTCAGGGACTCCTACGAGCAGTACTTC. Translation: CASSFRDSYEQYF.

This rearrangement joins TRBV29-1 to TRBJ2-5; D gene uncertain. V gave up 0 bases and J gave up 0 bases, with 2 bases separating them. CDR1 SQVTM and CDR2 ANQGSEA come from the germline V gene. The CDR3 runs 12 residues. The CDR3 nucleotides are TGCAGCGTTGAAGACCACCAAGAGACCCAGTACTTC. Protein: CSVEDHQETQYF.

Concerning this clone: At the DNA level, this CDR3 is encoded by other sequences in the same sample as well. The chain combines TRBV7-9 with TRBJ2-3; no clear D gene. This CDR3 region has 14 residues. The germline V gene has CDR1 SEHNR and CDR2 FQNEAQ (reference sequence). V gave up 3 bases and J gave up 3 bases, with 10 bases separating them. CDR3 residues: CASSFSSGTDTQYF. The CDR3 DNA follows: TGTGCCAGCAGCTTTAGTTCCGGTACAGATACGCAGTATTTT.

This chain joins TRBV7-2 and TRBJ1-5; tentative D call: TRBD1 (5 bases). This CDR3 region has 18 residues. The ends were cut back, 6 bases at V and 0 bases at J, with 21 bases in the middle. Germline values: CDR1 SGHTA, CDR2 FQGNSA. The CDR3 DNA is TGTGCCAGCAGACCGGACACGTGCAAGCGGTATAGCAATCAGCCCCAGCATTTT. This encodes CASRPDTCKRYSNQPQHF.

The chain combines TRBV27 with TRBJ1-3, with D unresolved. The V gene's germline CDR1 is MNHEY and CDR2 SMNVEV (reference sequence). The CDR3 spans 15 residues. The V end was cut by 3 bases, the J end by 4 bases, with 13 bases between. In nucleotides, the CDR3 is TGTGCCAGCAGTTTGAGTTTTGGCGCCGGAAACACCATATATTTT. Protein: CASSLSFGAGNTIYF.

The CDR3 loop reads CASSQDWETQYF. The CDR3 bases are TGTGCCAGCAGCCAAGATTGGGAGACCCAGTACTTC. The chain is built from TRBV14 and TRBJ2-5; no clear D gene. CDR3 length: 12 amino acids. Germline lookup yields CDR1 SGHDN and CDR2 FVKESK. The V and J ends lost 0 bases and 5 bases respectively, with 4 bases between them.

This clone was found a few times. The chain combines TRBV7-9 with TRBJ2-2; 7 bases are a match to TRBD2. The V gene's germline CDR1 is SEHNR and CDR2 FQNEAQ (reference sequence). J was trimmed by 0 bases and V by 5 bases; bases with no gene match: 9. CDR3 length: 17 amino acids. CDR3 DNA sequence: TGTGCCAGCAGCCACGGGGAAGGGAGGGCGAACACCGGGGAGCTGTTTTTT. Its translation is CASSHGEGRANTGELFF.

The chain employs TRBV10-2 and TRBJ2-3; no definite D call. V was shortened by 0 bases and J by 3 bases, with 7 bases between the two germline ends. Germline loops: CDR1 WSHSY, CDR2 SAAADI. The CDR3 is 14 residues long. CDR3 sequence (DNA): TGCGCCAGCAGTGAGTCCGGCCAGACAGATACGCAGTATTTT. This translates into CASSESGQTDTQYF.

This chain uses TRBV7-6 with TRBJ2-3; D is unresolved. V was clipped by 5 bases and J by 2 bases, with 8 bases between them. This CDR3 contains 13 residues. Germline CDR1 reads SGHVS; CDR2 reads FNYEAQ. This CDR3 reads CASSELATDTQYF. The CDR3 nucleotides read TGTGCCAGCAGCGAACTCGCCACAGATACGCAGTATTTT.

This chain links TRBV7-9 with TRBJ2-2; TRBD2 agrees at 12 bases. The CDR3 sequence is 14 residues long. The ends lost 11 bases at V and 6 bases at J; junction bases unmatched: 7. CDR1 is SEHNR and CDR2 is FQNEAQ in the germline V gene (reference sequence). The CDR3 reads CAVLGLAGSGELFF. CDR3 coding DNA: TGTGCCGTGCTCGGACTAGCGGGATCCGGGGAGCTGTTTTTT.

This clone came up once. V usage is TRBV18 and J usage is TRBJ2-2; D is perhaps TRBD1 or TRBD2 (5 bases each). Deletions cut 4 bases from V and 1 base from J, with 16 bases between. Germline V gene lookup returns CDR1 KGHSH and CDR2 LQKENI. CDR3 size: 17 residues. The CDR3 is CASSLRRDGMNTGELFF. In DNA, the CDR3 is TGTGCCAGCTCACTGCGACGGGACGGTATGAACACCGGGGAGCTGTTTTTT.

The chain couples TRBV27 to TRBJ2-3; 10 nucleotides agree with TRBD1. From germline, CDR1 is MNHEY and CDR2 SMNVEV (reference sequence). V shed 5 bases and J 2 bases; nucleotides not matched to a gene: 7. The CDR3 spans 16 residues. This chain's CDR3 is CASSGPGQGYTDTQYF. The CDR3 DNA follows: TGTGCCAGCAGTGGCCCGGGACAGGGGTACACAGATACGCAGTATTTT.

The V gene is TRBV5-1, the J gene TRBJ2-7; 7 nucleotides agree with TRBD2. CDR3 length: 16 residues. V lost 0 bases and J lost 0; bases outside the gene matches: 6. Germline loops: CDR1 SGHRS, CDR2 YFSETQ. Written as DNA, the CDR3 is TGCGCCAGCAGCTTGGCGGTAGCGGGCCTCTCCTACGAGCAGTACTTC. It encodes CASSLAVAGLSYEQYF.

V gene TRBV5-1 combines with J gene TRBJ2-1, with D uncertain. V was clipped by 0 bases and J by 7 bases, with 14 bases between them. Per the germline V gene, CDR1 is SGHRS and CDR2 is YFSETQ. The CDR3 runs to 15 residues. CDR3 nucleotide sequence: TGCGCCAGCAGCTTGGCCGCCGCGCCTTTGAATGAGCAGTTCTTC. Its protein product is CASSLAAAPLNEQFF.

J is TRBJ2-1 and V is TRBV29-1; D is undetermined. Trimming took 7 bases from V and 0 from J, leaving 25 bases between them. The CDR3 has 18 amino acids. CDR1 SQVTM and CDR2 ANQGSEA come from the germline V gene. CDR3 nucleotides: TGCAGCGGTTCGGGTAGTTTCTTGACCCTACGCTCCTACAATGAGCAGTTCTTC. This encodes CSGSGSFLTLRSYNEQFF.

CDR3 amino acids: CASSSNYNEQFF. The CDR3 DNA reads as TGTGCCAGCAGCTCGAATTACAATGAGCAGTTCTTC. The chain recombines TRBV13 with TRBJ2-1; D ambiguous. Germline CDR1 and CDR2: PRHDT and FYEKMQ (reference sequence). CDR3 length: 12 amino acids. Between the trimmed V and J ends, which lost 4 bases and 4 bases, there was a span of 5 bases.

This rearrangement joins TRBV20-1 to TRBJ1-4, with D uncertain. The CDR3 contains 10 residues. V was shortened by 6 bases and J by 6 bases, with 5 bases between the two germline ends. From germline, CDR1 is DFQATT and CDR2 SNEGSKA (reference sequence). The CDR3 reads CSAYDEKLFF. The CDR3 DNA reads TGCAGTGCGTATGATGAAAAACTGTTTTTT.